These T cell receptor delta chains were read from a single sample in a study of gamma-delta T cells after stem cell transplantation. TCRdb re-called clones from the RT-PCR reads using CATT. The profile shows some 3,100 delta-chain clones, 7% to 10% of them singletons. What was sequenced was gamma-delta T cells. The receptors stem from a human donor. It is not recorded whose cells these are; they may come from a transplant donor. Both conserved end residues are part of each CDR3. A D gene is named only where the DNA matches it firmly. Part of the rows lack a size; the others show once, few, many or a class for expanded clones.

j_call v_call d_call clone_size cdr3_nt cdr3_aa
TRDJ3 TRDV2 TRDD3 . TGTGCCTGTGACACCGTACGGGGGGATAGAACCTCCTGGGACTCCCGACAGATGTTTTTC CACDTVRGDRTSWDSRQMFF
TRDJ1 TRAV29/DV5 TRDD3 medium-sized TGTGCAGCAAGGCCTGTACTGGGGGATGCTAAACTCATCTTT CAARPVLGDAKLIF
TRDJ3 TRDV1 . medium-sized TGTGCTCTTGGGGAAGGGCAAGAATGGCCCCTCTCCTGGGACACCCGACAGATGTTTTTC CALGEGQEWPLSWDTRQMFF
TRDJ2 TRDV3 TRDD3 once TGTGCCTTAAGGCCCCTCTACTGGGGGATACGGGCGACAGCACAACTCTTCTTT CALRPLYWGIRATAQLFF
TRDJ1 TRDV2 TRDD3 large TGTGCCTGTGACACCGGTACTGGGGTTACCGATAAACTCATCTTT CACDTGTGVTDKLIF
TRDJ1 TRDV1 TRDD2 medium-sized TGTGCTCTTGGGGAAAGATCCCTGCCCTTCCTACCCACATACTGGGGTAAACTCATCTTT CALGERSLPFLPTYWGKLIF
TRDJ1 TRDV1 TRDD3 few TGTGCTCTTGGGGAGGTTACGAGATATGGGGGATACCCTCGAATAAACACCGATAAACTCATCTTT CALGEVTRYGGYPRINTDKLIF
TRDJ2 TRAV29/DV5 . medium-sized TGTGCAGCAAGCGTCCCCTTTACTTTCCTCCACCCTTTAGGAGCACAACTCTTCTTT CAASVPFTFLHPLGAQLFF
TRDJ1 TRDV1 TRDD3 medium-sized TGTGCTCTTGGGGGCCTCGGGGGATGTCTGGGCACCGATAAACTCATCTTT CALGGLGGCLGTDKLIF
TRDJ1 TRDV1 . few TGTGCTCTTGGGGAAAGGTTCTTGCCTTCTGGGTTTAATGGGTACACCGATAAACTCATCTTT CALGERFLPSGFNGYTDKLIF
TRDJ3 TRDV2 TRDD3 large TGTGCCTGTGACGTACTGGGGGATACACGCTCCTGGGACACCCGACAGATGTTTTTC CACDVLGDTRSWDTRQMFF
TRDJ2 TRDV1 TRDD3 few TGTGCTCTTGGGGATTCGAGCCGGGTGACTGGGGGTCACGAGGGTCCTTTGACAGCACAACTCTTCTTT CALGDSSRVTGGHEGPLTAQLFF